The next 27 T cell receptor beta chains were all read from a single sample in a study of CD8 T cells in Susac syndrome. Reverse transcription of roughly 0.5 to 1 ug RNA was carried out with random hexamers. TCRdb re-derived calls from the immunoSEQ multiplex PCR reads in MiXCR, one entry per CDR3 protein. The sample has about 120,000 distinct CDR3 sequences; 85% to 95% are singletons. Source material: CD4+ T cells from PBMCs. These receptors originate from a human donor in good health.

CDR3: CASSLGGQVYEQYF. Here the CDR3 DNA reads TGTGCCAGCAGCTTAGGCGGACAGGTCTACGAGCAGTACTTC. The genes are TRBV7-6 and TRBJ2-7; 7 bases map to TRBD1. Germline trimming cut 1 base from V and 3 bases from J; bases unmatched to any gene: 3. This CDR3 has 14 amino acids. Germline V lookup: CDR1 SGHVS, CDR2 FNYEAQ.

The chain has TRBV29-1 and TRBJ1-1; D is perhaps TRBD1 (6 bases). The CDR3 has 13 residues. Trimming left V 4 bases short and J 9 bases short, with 18 bases between. Germline lookup yields CDR1 SQVTM and CDR2 ANQGSEA. The CDR3 sequence is CSVADPNRVQAFF. In DNA, the CDR3 is TGCAGCGTTGCAGATCCCAACAGGGTGCAAGCTTTCTTT.

The rearrangement links TRBV13 to TRBJ2-4; 7 positions agree with TRBD2. Germline-derived CDR1 and CDR2 are PRHDT and FYEKMQ (reference sequence). Unmatched junction bases numbered 2, after V lost 0 bases and J lost 3 bases. This CDR3 has 15 amino acids. This CDR3 is CASSLGLAVKNIQYF. Here the CDR3 DNA reads TGTGCCAGCAGCTTAGGTCTAGCGGTCAAAAACATTCAGTACTTC.

The chain uses TRBV30 and TRBJ1-1; D is uncertain. Germline CDR1 reads GTSNPN; CDR2 reads SVGIG (reference sequence). CDR3 length: 13 residues. Trimming pared 2 bases from V and 1 base from J, leaving 8 bases between. The CDR3, as DNA: TGTGCCTGGAGTTATCACCAGAACACTGAAGCTTTCTTT. Translation gives CAWSYHQNTEAFF. The whole variable domain, remainder taken from reference TRBV30 and TRBJ1-1, is SQTIHQWPATLVQPVGSPLSLECTVEGTSNPNLYWYRQAAGRGLQLLFYSVGIGQISSEVPQNLSASRPQDRQFILSSKKLLLSDSGFYLCAWSYHQNTEAFFGQGTRLTVV.

The chain is built from TRBV12-3 or TRBV12-4 and TRBJ2-7; 7 positions match TRBD2. The CDR3 is 15 amino acids. Trimming took 5 bases from V and 3 from J; bases not matched to a gene: 10. For the CDR3, the DNA is TGTGCCAGCAGTCCCGGTGGGAGCGGGATCTACGAGCAGTACTTC. This gives the protein CASSPGGSGIYEQYF.

The chain employs TRBV2 and TRBJ2-1, with 9 bases aligning to TRBD1. V gave up 6 bases and J gave up 7 bases; unmatched junction bases: 4. This CDR3 spans 13 amino acids. CDR1 is SNHLY, CDR2 FYNNEI, per germline. The DNA of the CDR3 is TGTGCCAGCAGCCGGGACAGGGTGAATGAGCAGTTCTTC. Protein: CASSRDRVNEQFF.

The J gene is TRBJ1-1, the V gene TRBV12-3 or TRBV12-4, with D perhaps matching TRBD1 (5 bases). Trimming took off 8 bases at V and 1 base at J, with 11 bases between the two ends. This CDR3 region has 13 residues. The CDR3 reads CASALGGNTEAFF. CDR3 DNA sequence: TGTGCCAGCGCCTTGGGGGGGAACACTGAAGCTTTCTTT.

J is TRBJ2-4 and V is TRBV6-2 or TRBV6-3, with D perhaps matching TRBD1 (6 bases). Trimming cost V 7 bases and J 0 bases, with 13 bases left between them. The CDR3 consists of 15 residues. Per the germline V gene, CDR1 is MNHEY and CDR2 is SVGEGT. CDR3 region: CASNGQGLAKNIQYF. The CDR3 nucleotides are TGTGCCAGCAATGGCCAGGGGCTAGCCAAAAACATTCAGTACTTC.

V gene TRBV2 combines with J gene TRBJ2-5, with 7 nucleotides matching TRBD1. The CDR3 length is 15 residues. Germline V gives CDR1 SNHLY, CDR2 FYNNEI. After removal of 6 bases from V and 5 bases from J, the junction contained 12 bases not matched to a gene. This CDR3 is CASRLTTGSHETQYF. DNA of the CDR3: TGTGCCAGCAGACTGACGACAGGGAGTCATGAGACCCAGTACTTC.

The chain recombines TRBV7-9 with TRBJ2-7, with a possible D match to TRBD1 (5 bases). V was trimmed by 3 bases and J by 6 bases, leaving 12 bases between them. Germline V gene data show CDR1 as SEHNR and CDR2 as FQNEAQ (reference sequence). The CDR3 contains 13 residues. This CDR3 reads CASSLGFRGEQYF. The DNA of the CDR3 is TGTGCCAGCAGCTTGGGTTTTAGGGGCGAGCAGTACTTC.

The chain couples TRBV9 to TRBJ2-2; a possible D gene is TRBD1 (6 bases). The CDR3 runs 15 residues. From germline, CDR1 is SGDLS and CDR2 YYNGEE. Trimming left V 3 bases short and J 6 bases short, with 15 bases between. CDR3: CASSAHQQGSGELFF. Here the CDR3 DNA reads TGTGCCAGCAGCGCCCATCAACAGGGCTCCGGGGAGCTGTTTTTT.

The chain links TRBV7-9 to TRBJ2-3; D is uncertain. The CDR3 covers 14 residues. V was clipped by 6 bases and J by 0 bases, with 10 bases between them. Germline V gene data show CDR1 as SEHNR and CDR2 as FQNEAQ (reference sequence). The DNA of the CDR3 is TGTGCCAGCAGTACCCGCACTAGCACAGATACGCAGTATTTT. This gives the protein CASSTRTSTDTQYF.

The chain employs TRBV9 and TRBJ2-2; the D is unclear. Trimming cost V 4 bases and J 4 bases, with 5 bases left between them. The CDR3 sequence is 12 residues long. The germline gives CDR1 SGDLS, CDR2 YYNGEE. The CDR3 DNA reads TGTGCCAGCAGCCCATTCACCGGGGAGCTGTTTTTT. This gives the protein CASSPFTGELFF.

The rearrangement links TRBV30 to TRBJ2-1; D gene ambiguous. The CDR3 consists of 10 residues. The V end lost 1 base, the J end lost 8 bases, and 3 bases lay between the germline ends. CDR1 is GTSNPN, CDR2 SVGIG, per germline (reference sequence). DNA for the CDR3: TGTGCCTGGAGTGCGTATGAGCAGTTCTTC. Translated, it gives CAWSAYEQFF.

V is TRBV28 and J is TRBJ1-6; weak D call: TRBD1 (6 bases). The V and J ends lost 8 bases and 9 bases respectively, with 20 bases between them. CDR1 is MDHEN and CDR2 is SYDVKM in the germline V gene. This CDR3 has 15 residues. CDR3 sequence (DNA): TGTGCCAGCGGAGACCGGACAGACGATAGTTCACCCCTCCACTTT. Translation: CASGDRTDDSSPLHF.

The genes are TRBV2 and TRBJ2-1; 8 bases agree with TRBD2. CDR1 and CDR2 from the germline V gene are SNHLY and FYNNEI. V trimming: 3 bases; J trimming: 2 bases; junction bases outside the gene matches: 3. CDR3 size: 15 residues. CDR3 sequence reads: CASSDTSGAYNEQFF. CDR3 nucleotides: TGTGCCAGCAGTGACACTAGCGGTGCCTACAATGAGCAGTTCTTC.

The V and J genes are TRBV7-9 and TRBJ2-7; 7 bases align to TRBD2. In germline, CDR1 is SEHNR, CDR2 FQNEAQ (reference sequence). This CDR3 region has 15 residues. Trimming removed 1 base from V and 6 bases from J; junction bases left unmatched: 9. Written as DNA, the CDR3 is TGTGCCAGCAGCTTAGAGGGCGGGAGAGGATTCGAGCAGTACTTC. As protein: CASSLEGGRGFEQYF.

The rearrangement joins TRBV6-2 or TRBV6-3 to TRBJ1-5; the match to TRBD1 covers 7 bases. This CDR3 region has 12 residues. The ends lost 5 bases at V and 11 bases at J; junction bases unmatched: 6. CDR1 is MNHEY, CDR2 SVGEGT, per germline. CDR3 residues: CASSKSQGAQHF. The DNA for the CDR3 is TGTGCCAGCAGTAAATCTCAGGGGGCCCAGCATTTT.

This chain joins TRBV3-1 and TRBJ1-1, with D unclear. V lost 1 base to trimming and J lost 1 base, with 7 bases between them. Germline V gives CDR1 LGHDT, CDR2 YNNKEL (reference sequence). This CDR3 is built from 14 residues. CDR3 sequence reads: CASSQGYGNTEAFF. CDR3 bases: TGTGCCAGCAGCCAAGGGTACGGGAACACTGAAGCTTTCTTT. The whole variable domain, remainder taken from reference TRBV3-1 and TRBJ1-1, is DTAVSQTPKYLVTQMGNDKSIKCEQNLGHDTMYWYKQDSKKFLKIMFSYNNKELIINETVPNRFSPKSPDKAHLNLHINSLELGDSAVYFCASSQGYGNTEAFFGQGTRLTVV.

The V gene is TRBV6-2 or TRBV6-3, the J gene TRBJ1-6; no firm D call. The CDR3 consists of 18 residues. CDR1 and CDR2 (germline): MNHEY, SVGEGT. V lost 6 bases, J lost 14 bases, and 32 bases lay in between. As DNA, the CDR3 is TGTGCCAGCAGCCCGAAATATCTTGGTCTCAGAGGGTCAGAGGCCCTCCACTTT. Translating it yields CASSPKYLGLRGSEALHF.

CDR3 amino acids: CASTRTYEQYF. The CDR3 DNA reads as TGTGCCAGCACCCGGACCTACGAGCAGTACTTC. The genes are TRBV11-2 and TRBJ2-7; D uncertain. The CDR3 spans 11 residues. Germline V CDR1 and CDR2: SGHAT, FQNNGV. V shed 7 bases and J shed 2 bases, with 6 bases lying between them.

Worth noting for this clonotype: The junction and the germline gene differ at one end; a read error may be behind it. The V call is TRBV30, the J call TRBJ2-7; 14 nucleotides match TRBD2. This CDR3 has 16 amino acids. Germline V lookup: CDR1 GTSNPN, CDR2 SVGIG (reference sequence). DNA of the CDR3: TGTGCCTGGAGTCCCGGGACTAGCGGGGGCTCCCACGAGCAGTACTTC. Translating it yields CAWSPGTSGGSHEQYF.

This chain uses TRBV9 with TRBJ2-7, with TRBD2 matching over 7 bases. The CDR3 is 14 amino acids. Germline-derived CDR1 and CDR2 are SGDLS and YYNGEE. V lost 0 bases and J lost 2; bases outside the gene matches: 2. Here the CDR3 reads CASSVGGSAYEQYF. The CDR3 bases are TGTGCCAGCAGCGTAGGCGGGAGCGCCTACGAGCAGTACTTC.

This sequence joins TRBV4-1 and TRBJ1-4, with 7 bases fitting TRBD1. The germline V gene has CDR1 MGHRA and CDR2 YSYEKL. J was trimmed by 4 bases and V by 4 bases; bases with no gene match: 6. The CDR3 is made up of 15 amino acids. CDR3 loop: CASSPGTEDNEKLFF. The CDR3 nucleotides read TGCGCCAGCAGCCCCGGGACAGAGGATAATGAAAAACTGTTTTTT.

This sequence joins TRBV28 and TRBJ2-7; no reliable D call. The CDR3 runs to 12 residues. Trimming pared 2 bases from V and 4 bases from J, leaving 6 bases between. Germline CDR1 MDHEN, CDR2 SYDVKM. Written as DNA, the CDR3 is TGTGCCAGCAGTTTAGGCTGGTACGAGCAGTACTTC. Its translation is CASSLGWYEQYF.

V is TRBV23-1 and J is TRBJ2-4; 10 bases match TRBD1. TRBV23-1 is marked as an open reading frame, function uncertain. This CDR3 contains 17 residues. Trimming at V came to 6 bases and at J to 0 bases, leaving 8 bases not matched to a gene. The CDR3 loop reads CASSGQGVFLAKNIQYF. In nucleotides, the CDR3 is TGCGCCAGCAGCGGACAGGGGGTCTTTTTAGCCAAAAACATTCAGTACTTC.

The chain links TRBV6-2 or TRBV6-3 to TRBJ1-5, with D possibly being TRBD1 (6 bases). Germline V gives CDR1 MNHEY, CDR2 SVGEGT. This CDR3 spans 15 amino acids. The ends were cut back, 6 bases at V and 2 bases at J, with 14 bases in the middle. CDR3: CASSPGQWGNQPQHF. DNA of the CDR3: TGTGCCAGCAGCCCGGGACAATGGGGCAATCAGCCCCAGCATTTT.